The 28 T cell receptor beta chains given below trace back to one sample, sequenced in a study of memory CD4+ T cells and cytomegalovirus serostatus. Single viable CD3+CD4+CD8-CD45RO+ cells were sorted as the memory CD4+ T cells. Using immunoSEQ multiplex PCR, the repertoire was profiled, and TCRdb retains in-frame clones only, with some absent. The sample carries 50,000 to 60,000 clones, about 83% recorded once. Sequenced sample: memory CD4+ T cells from blood. Source of these receptors: an adult in good health and CMV-seropositive.

This chain uses TRBV10-3 with TRBJ2-2, with a possible D match to TRBD2 (5 bases). Germline V CDR1 and CDR2: ENHRY, SYGVKD. The CDR3 spans 15 residues. V lost 2 bases and J lost 5, with 12 bases in between. The CDR3 reads CAISEGEMGTGELFF. The CDR3, as DNA: TGTGCCATCAGTGAGGGGGAGATGGGGACCGGGGAGCTGTTTTTT.

The chain uses TRBV6-1 and TRBJ1-2, with TRBD1 matching over 9 bases. This CDR3 contains 15 residues. Germline assignment: CDR1 MNHNS and CDR2 SASEGT. The V segment lost 5 bases and the J segment 7 bases; nucleotides outside the gene matches: 11. This CDR3 is CASSSPAGTGFGYTF. The CDR3 DNA is TGTGCCAGCAGTTCCCCTGCTGGGACAGGGTTTGGCTACACCTTC.

This chain joins TRBV29-1 and TRBJ1-5; D unclear. The CDR3 sequence is 10 residues long. Trimming shortened V by 1 base and J by 6 bases, and 1 base separated the two germline ends. Germline CDR1 SQVTM, CDR2 ANQGSEA. The CDR3 sequence: CSVEVQPQHF. The CDR3 DNA follows: TGCAGCGTTGAAGTTCAGCCCCAGCATTTT. Based on the CDR3 plus reference TRBV29-1 and TRBJ1-5, the full variable domain is SAVISQKPSRDICQRGTSLTIQCQVDSQVTMMFWYRQQPGQSLTLIATANQGSEATYESGFVIDKFPISRPNLTFSTLTVSNMSPEDSSIYLCSVEVQPQHFGDGTRLSIL.

There are a few counts of this clone. The J gene is TRBJ2-1, the V gene TRBV4-1, with 8 positions matching TRBD2. The CDR3 contains 18 residues. Germline V gene data show CDR1 as MGHRA and CDR2 as YSYEKL. V lost 1 base to trimming and J lost 7 bases; unmatched junction nucleotides: 15. In DNA form, the CDR3 reads TGCGCCAGCAGCCAAGGGCTTTTGGGTAGCGGGATAGGGAATGAGCAGTTCTTC. It is translated as CASSQGLLGSGIGNEQFF.

The genes are TRBV7-8 and TRBJ2-7, with no clear D. Trimming left V 1 base short and J 0 bases short, with 4 bases between. The CDR3 loop spans 13 amino acids. Germline assignment: CDR1 SGHVS and CDR2 FQNEAQ. CDR3 sequence: CASSLGHSYEQYF. The CDR3 DNA is TGTGCCAGCAGCTTAGGCCACTCCTACGAGCAGTACTTC.

The chain couples TRBV7-2 to TRBJ1-5, with D perhaps TRBD1 (6 bases). CDR1 SGHTA and CDR2 FQGNSA come from the germline V gene. The CDR3 contains 13 residues. V lost 1 base, J lost 7 bases, and 8 bases lay in between. The CDR3 bases are TGTGCCAGCAGCTTAGTAGGGGGACAGCCCCAGCATTTT. This encodes CASSLVGGQPQHF. Full variable domain (remainder filled in from reference TRBV7-2 and TRBJ1-5): GAGVSQSPSNKVTEKGKDVELRCDPISGHTALYWYRQSLGQGLEFLIYFQGNSAPDKSGLPSDRFSAERTGGSVSTLTIQRTQQEDSAVYLCASSLVGGQPQHFGDGTRLSIL.

The CDR3 loop reads CASSPGQGSYGYTF. DNA of the CDR3: TGTGCCAGCAGCCCGGGACAGGGAAGCTATGGCTACACCTTC. V and J are TRBV2 and TRBJ1-2, with 9 positions matching TRBD1. V dropped 6 bases and J dropped 4; count of bases not matched to a gene: 6. Germline CDR1 and CDR2: SNHLY and FYNNEI. CDR3 length: 14 residues. Using reference TRBV2 and TRBJ1-2 for the parts outside the CDR3, the full variable domain is EPEVTQTPSHQVTQMGQEVILRCVPISNHLYFYWYRQILGQKVEFLVSFYNNEISEKSEIFDDQFSVERPDGSNFTLKIRSTKLEDSAMYFCASSPGQGSYGYTFGSGTRLTVV.

The chain links TRBV14 to TRBJ1-1, with TRBD1 matching 8 bases. J gave up 1 base and V 4 bases, and 8 bases lay outside the gene matches. Germline V gene data show CDR1 as SGHDN and CDR2 as FVKESK. The CDR3 has 16 residues. Here the CDR3 reads CASSPFPDRANTEAFF. CDR3 nucleotides: TGTGCCAGCAGCCCATTCCCGGACAGGGCGAACACTGAAGCTTTCTTT.

The chain joins TRBV9 to TRBJ1-1, with 9 positions matching TRBD1. Losses at the gene ends were 3 bases for V and 4 bases for J; bases not matched to a gene: 10. The CDR3 extends over 16 amino acids. Germline V gene data show CDR1 as SGDLS and CDR2 as YYNGEE. The CDR3 loop reads CASSEYGTGRATEAFF. The CDR3 DNA reads as TGTGCCAGCAGCGAGTACGGGACAGGGAGGGCCACTGAAGCTTTCTTT.

This sequence joins TRBV19 and TRBJ2-7, with a possible D match to TRBD1 (6 bases). This CDR3 comprises 13 residues. Germline CDR1 and CDR2: LNHDA and SQIVND (reference sequence). Trimming pared 5 bases from V and 5 bases from J, leaving 13 bases between. Written as DNA, the CDR3 is TGTGCCAGTAGTTCACAGGGTAGTGACGAGCAGTACTTC. Its translation: CASSSQGSDEQYF.

The chain joins TRBV5-6 to TRBJ2-3, with D tentatively TRBD1 or TRBD2 (5 bases each). Looked up from germline, CDR1 is SGHDT and CDR2 is YYEEEE. CDR3 size: 17 residues. V lost 0 bases and J 1 base, leaving 15 bases between the germline ends. CDR3 amino acids: CASSLAQGQGGTDTQYF. CDR3 bases: TGTGCCAGCAGCTTGGCCCAAGGGCAGGGAGGCACAGATACGCAGTATTTT.

The chain is built from TRBV6-6 and TRBJ2-7; D uncertain. V was shortened by 6 bases and J by 0 bases, with 12 bases between the two germline ends. The CDR3 covers 14 residues. From germline, CDR1 is MNHNY and CDR2 SVGAGI (reference sequence). The chain's CDR3 is CASRPSFSSYEQYF. CDR3 DNA: TGTGCCAGCAGGCCTTCCTTCAGCTCCTACGAGCAGTACTTC.

This clone was seen only once. V and J are TRBV5-1 and TRBJ1-3; possibly TRBD1 for D (6 bases). V lost 0 bases and J 3 bases, leaving 13 bases between the germline ends. Germline CDR1 is SGHRS and CDR2 is YFSETQ. CDR3 length: 16 amino acids. The CDR3 nucleotides read TGCGCCAGCAGCTTGGAAACAGGGTATAATGGAAACACCATATATTTT. Amino acid sequence: CASSLETGYNGNTIYF.

The rearrangement uses TRBV7-9 and TRBJ2-1, with 10 bases that match TRBD1. The V gene's germline CDR1 is SEHNR and CDR2 FQNEAQ (reference sequence). CDR3 length: 14 residues. J was trimmed by 8 bases and V by 6 bases; bases with no gene match: 7. The CDR3 DNA follows: TGTGCCAGCAGTCCGGGACAGGGGTTCGATGAGCAGTTCTTC. Protein sequence: CASSPGQGFDEQFF.

The V gene is TRBV5-1, the J gene TRBJ1-2; D remains ambiguous. The CDR3 sequence is 16 residues long. Germline lookup yields CDR1 SGHRS and CDR2 YFSETQ. The V and J ends lost 2 bases and 0 bases respectively, with 14 bases between them. The CDR3 DNA sequence: TGCGCCAGCAGCTTTGAAACCGGGGTTTCTAACTATGGCTACACCTTC. It yields the protein CASSFETGVSNYGYTF.

J is TRBJ1-4 and V is TRBV19; D might be TRBD1 (6 bases). This CDR3 comprises 15 residues. Germline-derived CDR1 and CDR2 are LNHDA and SQIVND (reference sequence). Trimming took off 5 bases at V and 8 bases at J, with 18 bases between the two ends. Written as DNA, the CDR3 is TGTGCCAGTAGTTCATCGACAGGTTCGAGGGAAAAACTGTTTTTT. Translation gives CASSSSTGSREKLFF. Full variable domain (outside the CDR3, taken from reference TRBV19 and TRBJ1-4): DGGITQSPKYLFRKEGQNVTLSCEQNLNHDAMYWYRQDPGQGLRLIYYSQIVNDFQKGDIAEGYSVSREKKESFPLTVTSAQKNPTAFYLCASSSSTGSREKLFFGSGTQLSVL.

This clone was recorded only once. The rearrangement uses TRBV4-3 and TRBJ2-7, with a tentative D call TRBD2 (5 bases). Germline V CDR1 and CDR2: LGHNA, YSLEER. CDR3 length: 18 residues. The ends were cut back, 0 bases at V and 2 bases at J, with 20 bases in the middle. CDR3 in DNA: TGCGCCAGCAGCCAAGATCAAGTGGCGGCTAGCAGTGCCTACGAGCAGTACTTC. Translation gives CASSQDQVAASSAYEQYF.

The CDR3 DNA reads TGTGCCAGCAGCTTAGGGGATAGTGGTCAGCCCCAGCATTTT. Its protein product is CASSLGDSGQPQHF. This chain connects TRBV7-6 to TRBJ1-5; D is undetermined. V was clipped by 1 base and J by 6 bases, with 10 bases between them. Germline CDR1 reads SGHVS; CDR2 reads FNYEAQ. The CDR3 totals 14 residues. Using reference TRBV7-6 and TRBJ1-5 for the parts outside the CDR3, the full variable domain is GAGVSQSPRYKVTKRGQDVALRCDPISGHVSLYWYRQALGQGPEFLTYFNYEAQQDKSGLPNDRFSAERPEGSISTLTIQRTEQRDSAMYRCASSLGDSGQPQHFGDGTRLSIL.

The CDR3: CAITQDSYGYTF. CDR3 DNA: TGTGCCATCACCCAGGACAGCTATGGCTACACCTTC. J is TRBJ1-2 and V is TRBV10-3; TRBD1 might be the D (6 bases). The CDR3 runs 12 residues. Germline CDR1 reads ENHRY; CDR2 reads SYGVKD. The V and J ends lost 7 bases and 4 bases respectively, with 10 bases between them.

The J gene is TRBJ2-1, the V gene TRBV6-6, with 10 bases fitting TRBD1. The germline V gene has CDR1 MNHNY and CDR2 SVGAGI (reference sequence). CDR3 length: 14 residues. V dropped 6 bases and J dropped 12; count of bases not matched to a gene: 11. CDR3 sequence: CASSPGQGMGRQFF. In DNA, the CDR3 is TGTGCCAGCAGCCCGGGACAGGGGATGGGAAGGCAGTTCTTC.

The gene calls are TRBV4-3 and TRBJ2-5; D gene unclear. V was clipped by 0 bases and J by 5 bases, with 10 bases between them. CDR1 LGHNA and CDR2 YSLEER come from the germline V gene. CDR3 length equals 14 residues. The CDR3 sequence is CASSQEVLRETQYF. The CDR3 coding sequence is TGCGCCAGCAGCCAAGAAGTCCTCCGGGAGACCCAGTACTTC.

The J gene is TRBJ2-5, the V gene TRBV7-7, with a weak D call TRBD1 (5 bases). V was clipped by 5 bases and J by 6 bases, with 16 bases between them. From germline, CDR1 is SSHAT and CDR2 FNYEAQ (reference sequence). The CDR3 length is 14 residues. CDR3 DNA sequence: TGTGCCAGCAGCCTGGGAAGGGGCGACAAGACCCAGTACTTC. Its protein is CASSLGRGDKTQYF.

The chain has TRBV28 and TRBJ2-5; D call uncertain. The CDR3 covers 13 residues. V was cut by 6 bases and J by 4 bases, with 12 bases left in between. CDR1 is MDHEN and CDR2 is SYDVKM in the germline V gene. The CDR3 DNA sequence: TGTGCCAGCAGACCCGGGCTAGGAGAGACCCAGTACTTC. It is translated as CASRPGLGETQYF.

CDR3 sequence reads: CASRAGFSSYEQYF. CDR3 in DNA: TGTGCCAGCAGAGCCGGCTTTAGCTCCTACGAGCAGTACTTC. This chain uses TRBV11-2 with TRBJ2-7; D is uncertain. Trimming removed 6 bases from V and 0 bases from J, with 12 bases in between. This CDR3 spans 14 amino acids. The germline V gene encodes CDR1 SGHAT and CDR2 FQNNGV.

J is TRBJ1-1 and V is TRBV11-2, with a tentative D call TRBD1 (5 bases). The CDR3 loop spans 16 amino acids. The V and J ends lost 3 bases and 0 bases respectively, with 14 bases between them. Germline V lookup: CDR1 SGHAT, CDR2 FQNNGV. DNA of the CDR3: TGTGCCAGCAGCTTGCCCGGGGGAAGGGTGAACACTGAAGCTTTCTTT. This sequence encodes CASSLPGGRVNTEAFF.

The rearrangement joins TRBV18 to TRBJ1-3; D remains unclear. V was shortened by 3 bases and J by 2 bases, with 5 bases between the two germline ends. CDR1 and CDR2 (germline): KGHSH, LQKENI. CDR3 length: 13 amino acids. CDR3: CASSPGAGNTIYF. The CDR3 nucleotides read TGTGCCAGCTCACCCGGGGCTGGAAACACCATATATTTT.

This rearrangement joins TRBV29-1 to TRBJ2-7; 9 positions agree with TRBD1. The germline V gene has CDR1 SQVTM and CDR2 ANQGSEA. The V segment lost 3 bases and the J segment 5 bases; nucleotides outside the gene matches: 5. The CDR3 loop spans 13 amino acids. CDR3 sequence: CSVEGQGSNEQYF. Here the CDR3 DNA reads TGCAGCGTTGAGGGACAGGGATCCAACGAGCAGTACTTC.

The rearrangement uses TRBV6-6 and TRBJ1-3, with D unclear. With 0 bases removed from V and 4 bases from J, the gap between germline ends came to 10 bases. The germline CDR1 and CDR2 sequences are MNHNY and SVGAGI (reference sequence). The CDR3 is made up of 15 amino acids. The CDR3 DNA reads as TGTGCCAGCAGTTACTCTGCAGGCTCGGGAAACACCATATATTTT. Amino acids: CASSYSAGSGNTIYF.